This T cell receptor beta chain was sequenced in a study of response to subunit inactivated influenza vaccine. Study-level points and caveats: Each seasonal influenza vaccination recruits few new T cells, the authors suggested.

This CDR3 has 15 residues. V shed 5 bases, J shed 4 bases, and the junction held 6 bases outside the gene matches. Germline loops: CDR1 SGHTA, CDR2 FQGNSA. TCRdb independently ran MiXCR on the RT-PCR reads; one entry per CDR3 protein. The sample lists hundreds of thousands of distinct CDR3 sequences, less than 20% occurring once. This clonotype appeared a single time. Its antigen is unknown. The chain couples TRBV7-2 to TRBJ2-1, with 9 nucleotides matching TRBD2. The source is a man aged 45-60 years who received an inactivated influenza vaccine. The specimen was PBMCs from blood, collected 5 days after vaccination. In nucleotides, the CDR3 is TGTGCCAGCAGCATGACTAGCGGTATTTACAATGAGCAGTTCTTC. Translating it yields CASSMTSGIYNEQFF.